Sequencing of this T cell receptor beta chain was carried out in a study of Graves' ophthalmopathy and Graves' hyperthyroidism. RNA transcripts were the source from which TCR beta CDR3 regions were amplified. First-round RT-PCR used HTBI primers; second-round multiplex PCR followed. TCRdb analysed the multiplex PCR reads with MiXCR anew, one entry per CDR3 protein. The table includes about 620,000 distinct CDR3 sequences, 22% detected once. This clonotype has ten or more counts. Input material: peripheral blood. The origin of this receptor is a woman between 18 and 29 years old with stable Graves' hyperthyroidism. Some clones in this sample may be carry-over from other donors' samples.

CDR3 sequence reads: CSAESGGETQYF. As DNA, the CDR3 is TGCAGTGCTGAAAGCGGGGGAGAGACCCAGTACTTC. This chain uses TRBV20-1 with TRBJ2-5, with 8 bases fitting TRBD2. Trimming cost V 5 bases and J 4 bases; bases outside gene matches: 3. The germline V gene encodes CDR1 DFQATT and CDR2 SNEGSKA (reference sequence). This CDR3 spans 12 amino acids.